The 9 T cell receptor beta chains in this list originate from one sample, sequenced in a study of metastatic and nonmetastatic thyroid tumors. Every patient was untreated before thyroid surgery. TCRdb reanalyzed the PCR reads with MiXCR. The sample comprises about 43,000 clones, under 4% of which are singletons, and approximately 10% rests with the top ten. The sequenced material came from blood. Receptors were obtained from a female donor with papillary thyroid cancer or a benign thyroid nodule (not recorded which). Some clones in this sample may be carry-over from other donors' samples.

This chain connects TRBV6-1 to TRBJ2-3; D might be TRBD1 or TRBD2, each matching 5 bases. Trimming removed 3 bases at V and 0 bases at J, with 13 bases between. The CDR3 spans 16 residues. Germline V lookup: CDR1 MNHNS, CDR2 SASEGT. DNA of the CDR3: TGTGCCAGCAGTGATCTGAGGGGCGGGAGCACAGATACGCAGTATTTT. Translating gives CASSDLRGGSTDTQYF.

This clone has more than one count but fewer than ten. The chain combines TRBV6-4 with TRBJ2-7; no clear D gene. Trimming took off 3 bases at V and 0 bases at J, with 12 bases between the two ends. Germline loops: CDR1 MRHNA, CDR2 SNTAGT. The CDR3 has 15 amino acids. The DNA of the CDR3 is TGTGCCAGCAGTGAGACGGGTGGTAGCTCCTACGAGCAGTACTTC. Translation: CASSETGGSSYEQYF.

By share of the sample, this clone is medium-sized (0.01 to 0.1%). The chain couples TRBV20-1 to TRBJ1-2; 8 bases agree with TRBD1. This CDR3 is built from 16 residues. J lost 3 bases, V lost 3 bases, and 12 bases had no gene match. Germline V gene sequence: CDR1 DFQATT, CDR2 SNEGSKA (reference sequence). The CDR3 loop reads CSASPGTGGQYYGYTF. CDR3 in DNA: TGCAGTGCTAGTCCCGGGACAGGAGGCCAATACTATGGCTACACCTTC.

This clone showed up many times. This rearrangement joins TRBV10-1 to TRBJ1-1; weak D call: TRBD1 (5 bases). The CDR3 contains 14 residues. Trimming pared 2 bases from V and 2 bases from J, leaving 9 bases between. Germline CDR1 WNHNN, CDR2 SYGVQD (reference sequence). The CDR3 region is CASSEAGTNTEAFF. The CDR3 DNA is TGCGCCAGCAGTGAGGCAGGGACCAACACTGAAGCTTTCTTT.

The chain combines TRBV6-1 with TRBJ2-7, with TRBD2 matching 12 bases. Germline-derived CDR1 and CDR2 are MNHNS and SASEGT. With 5 bases clipped from V and 7 bases from J, the junction kept 6 bases outside the gene matches. CDR3 length equals 14 residues. The CDR3 coding sequence is TGTGCCAGCAGTCGACTAGCGGGAGTGGGGGAGCAGTACTTC. Residues: CASSRLAGVGEQYF.

At least ten counts were recorded for this clone. The V call is TRBV27, the J call TRBJ2-7; D is perhaps TRBD2 (6 bases). The CDR3 runs to 14 residues. V lost 4 bases to trimming and J lost 0 bases, with 10 bases between them. Germline-derived CDR1 and CDR2 are MNHEY and SMNVEV (reference sequence). CDR3 loop: CASSYGGPSYEQYF. In DNA form, the CDR3 reads TGTGCCAGCAGTTACGGGGGTCCCTCCTACGAGCAGTACTTC.

This clone was seen a few times. The chain carries TRBV6-2 or TRBV6-3 and TRBJ2-3; 11 bases map to TRBD2. The germline V gene encodes CDR1 MNHEY and CDR2 SVGEGT. V lost 7 bases to trimming and J lost 4 bases; unmatched junction nucleotides: 7. This CDR3 contains 15 residues. The CDR3 bases are TGTGCCAGCATCCAATCTAGCGGGGGGCCAGATACGCAGTATTTT. Translating it yields CASIQSSGGPDTQYF.

The chain has TRBV5-1 and TRBJ2-7; D tentatively fits TRBD1 or TRBD2 (5 bases each). Germline V gene data show CDR1 as SGHRS and CDR2 as YFSETQ. The CDR3 extends over 13 amino acids. The germline V and J ends were trimmed by 3 bases and 3 bases, with 10 bases remaining between them. CDR3 in DNA: TGCGCCAGCAGCTCCGGGGACCACTACGAGCAGTACTTC. It specifies CASSSGDHYEQYF. Looking up the rest from reference TRBV5-1 and TRBJ2-7 gives the full variable domain: KAGVTQTPRYLIKTRGQQVTLSCSPISGHRSVSWYQQTPGQGLQFLFEYFSETQRNKGNFPGRFSGRQFSNSRSEMNVSTLELGDSALYLCASSSGDHYEQYFGPGTRLTVT.

This clone was observed at least ten times. The CDR3 loop is CASSLAAGRYGYTF. The CDR3 nucleotides read TGTGCCAGCAGCTTAGCAGCAGGGCGCTATGGCTACACCTTC. The rearrangement joins TRBV7-8 to TRBJ1-2, with D possibly matching TRBD1 (5 bases). The germline V gene has CDR1 SGHVS and CDR2 FQNEAQ. CDR3 length equals 14 residues. V gave up 0 bases and J gave up 4 bases, with 9 bases separating them.